The 20 T cell receptor beta chains below come from one sample, sequenced in a study of cytomegalovirus exposure and HLA in healthy donors. Using immunoSEQ multiplex PCR, the repertoire was profiled, and TCRdb retains in-frame clones only, with some absent. The sample includes some 84,000 clones, roughly 93% of them seen just once. Specimen: PBMCs. All receptors come from a young man in good health and CMV-seronegative.

The chain is built from TRBV6-6 and TRBJ2-2, with 8 bases that match TRBD2. Germline trimming cut 2 bases from V and 3 bases from J; bases unmatched to any gene: 2. The CDR3 runs to 15 residues. Germline CDR1 MNHNY, CDR2 SVGAGI (reference sequence). Written as DNA, the CDR3 is TGTGCCAGCAGTTACCAAGCGGGAGACACCGGGGAGCTGTTTTTT. Amino acids: CASSYQAGDTGELFF.

The rearrangement joins TRBV5-5 to TRBJ2-3; weak D call: TRBD1 (7 bases). Germline assignment: CDR1 SGHKS and CDR2 YYEKEE (reference sequence). The CDR3 is 14 residues long. V lost 1 base and J 5 bases, leaving 11 bases between the germline ends. For the CDR3, the DNA is TGTGCCAGCAGCTTGCCAGGGGGAGGAGATACGCAGTATTTT. Protein sequence: CASSLPGGGDTQYF.

This clone was seen only a few times. CDR3 sequence: CASSLVAKSSGNTIYF. In DNA form, the CDR3 reads TGCGCCAGCAGCTTGGTGGCAAAAAGCTCTGGAAACACCATATATTTT. The gene calls are TRBV5-1 and TRBJ1-3, with D unresolved. CDR1 and CDR2 from the germline V gene are SGHRS and YFSETQ. The CDR3 consists of 16 residues. The V gene lost 0 bases and the J gene lost 0 bases, with 10 bases spanning the gap. Complete variable domain (other parts from reference TRBV5-1 and TRBJ1-3): KAGVTQTPRYLIKTRGQQVTLSCSPISGHRSVSWYQQTPGQGLQFLFEYFSETQRNKGNFPGRFSGRQFSNSRSEMNVSTLELGDSALYLCASSLVAKSSGNTIYFGEGSWLTVV.

The gene calls are TRBV12-5 and TRBJ2-3; a possible D gene is TRBD2 (5 bases). From germline, CDR1 is LGHNT and CDR2 FRNRAP. The V end was cut by 5 bases, the J end by 6 bases, with 15 bases between. This CDR3 has 14 residues. The DNA of the CDR3 is TGTGCTAGTGGTACCGGACTCTCACTGGATACGCAGTATTTT. Protein: CASGTGLSLDTQYF.

The chain couples TRBV5-1 to TRBJ1-1; possible D gene TRBD1, 6 bases. V lost 2 bases to trimming and J lost 3 bases, with 14 bases between them. Germline lookup yields CDR1 SGHRS and CDR2 YFSETQ. This CDR3 has 15 residues. The CDR3 loop reads CASSFTGGGDTEAFF. The CDR3 DNA sequence: TGCGCCAGCAGCTTCACAGGAGGGGGGGACACTGAAGCTTTCTTT.

This chain uses TRBV7-9 with TRBJ2-5; 12 nucleotides line up with TRBD2. The junction had 5 bases not matched to a gene; V was cut back by 3 bases and J by 6 bases. The CDR3 consists of 15 residues. Germline V gene data show CDR1 as SEHNR and CDR2 as FQNEAQ (reference sequence). Here the CDR3 DNA reads TGTGCCAGCAGCTTCCTAGCGGGGGGGCCGCAGACCCAGTACTTC. Amino acid sequence: CASSFLAGGPQTQYF.

The chain combines TRBV2 with TRBJ1-5; 10 bases are a match to TRBD1. Germline-derived CDR1 and CDR2 are SNHLY and FYNNEI. The trim removed 6 bases at V and 7 bases at J, leaving 9 bases unmatched. The CDR3 runs 15 residues. DNA of the CDR3: TGTGCCAGCAGACGAAGGGGGGACAGGGGACAGCCCCAGCATTTT. Protein: CASRRRGDRGQPQHF.

V is TRBV10-3 and J is TRBJ1-1; unclear D gene. Germline-derived CDR1 and CDR2 are ENHRY and SYGVKD. The CDR3 length is 13 residues. V was pared by 0 bases and J by 8 bases, with 10 bases between. The CDR3 bases are TGTGCCATCAGTGAGTCAGGAGGCCAAGAAGCTTTCTTT. This translates into CAISESGGQEAFF.

V and J are TRBV19 and TRBJ2-6; 7 bases are shared with TRBD1. V gave up 0 bases and J gave up 0 bases; unmatched junction bases: 2. From germline, CDR1 is LNHDA and CDR2 SQIVND (reference sequence). This CDR3 has 17 amino acids. The CDR3 protein is CASSIDAGGSGANVLTF. CDR3 in DNA: TGTGCCAGTAGTATAGATGCAGGGGGCTCTGGGGCCAACGTCCTGACTTTC.

In nucleotides, the CDR3 is TGTGCCAGCAGTCCGGACAGGGCCCGAGGATGGCCCCTCCACTTT. Protein: CASSPDRARGWPLHF. This rearrangement joins TRBV28 to TRBJ1-6; 8 bases line up with TRBD1. The length of the CDR3 is 15 residues. Losses at the gene ends were 5 bases for V and 13 bases for J; bases not matched to a gene: 13. CDR1 MDHEN and CDR2 SYDVKM come from the germline V gene.

The CDR3 reads CASSRGQGIYGYTF. CDR3 nucleotide sequence: TGTGCCAGCAGTCGTGGACAGGGCATCTATGGCTACACCTTC. The rearrangement links TRBV28 to TRBJ1-2; TRBD1 agrees at 8 bases. From germline, CDR1 is MDHEN and CDR2 SYDVKM. The ends lost 5 bases at V and 4 bases at J; junction bases unmatched: 6. CDR3 length: 14 residues.

The J gene is TRBJ2-6, the V gene TRBV4-1; 10 bases fit TRBD1. CDR3 length equals 17 residues. The V gene's germline CDR1 is MGHRA and CDR2 YSYEKL. With 3 bases clipped from V and 2 bases from J, the junction kept 4 bases outside the gene matches. Here the CDR3 reads CASSQGQGLTGANVLTF. CDR3 sequence (DNA): TGCGCCAGCAGCCAGGGACAGGGGTTGACTGGGGCCAACGTCCTGACTTTC.

The V call is TRBV6-5, the J call TRBJ1-1; D not resolved. Germline assignment: CDR1 MNHEY and CDR2 SVGAGI. Trimming pared 4 bases from V and 2 bases from J, leaving 14 bases between. This CDR3 has 15 residues. The CDR3 reads CASSWRDVTNTEAFF. As DNA, the CDR3 is TGTGCCAGCAGTTGGCGGGATGTGACTAACACTGAAGCTTTCTTT.

The chain joins TRBV19 to TRBJ2-6, with D hard to call. Germline CDR1 reads LNHDA; CDR2 reads SQIVND (reference sequence). The CDR3 spans 14 residues. The V and J ends lost 5 bases and 0 bases respectively, with 5 bases between them. CDR3 sequence: CASSYSSGANVLTF. In nucleotides, the CDR3 is TGTGCCAGTAGTTACAGCTCTGGGGCCAACGTCCTGACTTTC.

The rearrangement links TRBV28 to TRBJ1-6; the D is unclear. The germline V and J ends were trimmed by 3 bases and 5 bases, with 8 bases remaining between them. The V gene's germline CDR1 is MDHEN and CDR2 SYDVKM. CDR3 size: 14 residues. The CDR3 region is CASSLGQNNSPLHF. CDR3 DNA sequence: TGTGCCAGCAGTTTGGGCCAGAATAATTCACCCCTCCACTTT. Using reference TRBV28 and TRBJ1-6 for the parts outside the CDR3, the full variable domain is DVKVTQSSRYLVKRTGEKVFLECVQDMDHENMFWYRQDPGLGLRLIYFSYDVKMKEKGDIPEGYSVSREKKERFSLILESASTNQTSMYLCASSLGQNNSPLHFGNGTRLTVT.

The genes are TRBV19 and TRBJ1-2, with D possibly TRBD1 on 6 matching bases. The CDR3 is made up of 14 amino acids. V dropped 6 bases and J dropped 3 bases, with 14 bases sitting between them. Per the germline V gene, CDR1 is LNHDA and CDR2 is SQIVND (reference sequence). The CDR3 bases are TGTGCCAGTAGGTCCCAGGGGAGTCACTATGGCTACACCTTC. This translates into CASRSQGSHYGYTF.

The chain is built from TRBV10-2 and TRBJ2-7; TRBD1 aligns across 10 bases. This CDR3 is built from 18 residues. J lost 2 bases, V lost 2 bases, and 12 bases had no gene match. Per the germline V gene, CDR1 is WSHSY and CDR2 is SAAADI. DNA of the CDR3: TGCGCCAGCAGTGAGCAAATCCGGGACAGGGGATGGACCTACGAGCAGTACTTC. Protein product: CASSEQIRDRGWTYEQYF.

CDR3 DNA: TGTGCCAGCAGCTTGGGGGGTCGGGACAGGAATCAGCCCCAGCATTTT. This codes for CASSLGGRDRNQPQHF. V usage is TRBV5-4 and J usage is TRBJ1-5; 8 bases are a match to TRBD1. The length of the CDR3 is 16 residues. V trimming: 0 bases; J trimming: 4 bases; junction bases outside the gene matches: 6. From germline, CDR1 is SGHNT and CDR2 YYREEE (reference sequence).

The chain carries TRBV18 and TRBJ2-1; D is perhaps TRBD2 (7 bases). The CDR3 is 16 residues long. V gave up 0 bases and J gave up 4 bases, with 13 bases separating them. Germline assignment: CDR1 KGHSH and CDR2 LQKENI. CDR3 in DNA: TGTGCCAGCTCACCACCATCACGGGGGGCTTACAATGAGCAGTTCTTC. Translated, it gives CASSPPSRGAYNEQFF.

The chain recombines TRBV9 with TRBJ2-1; 10 nucleotides align to TRBD2. CDR3 length: 16 amino acids. Germline CDR1 is SGDLS and CDR2 is YYNGEE. Trimming at V came to 4 bases and at J to 7 bases, leaving 11 bases not matched to a gene. DNA of the CDR3: TGTGCCAGCAGCACCCGAGCCAGCGGGAGGGCAAATGAGCAGTTCTTC. This translates into CASSTRASGRANEQFF.